This T cell receptor (beta chain) derives from a study of breast tumors, draining lymph nodes, adjacent tissues. Study-level results: Data fit most tumor T cells coming from lymph node, expanding in tumor. Luminal-like breast cancer showed significantly greater tumor-nontumor repertoire similarity than basal-like breast cancer did. Data only fit, rather than demonstrated, lymph node origin of most tumor T cells.

Using its own MiXCR run on the multiplex PCR reads, TCRdb lists one record per CDR3 protein. The repertoire holds about 31,000 distinct CDR3 sequences, with 63% as singletons. The CDR3 length is 18 residues. Germline V gives CDR1 KGHDR, CDR2 SFDVKD. With regard to this clonotype: What it binds is unknown. The junction differs from germline at one of its ends, possibly a read error.

Sequenced: breast tumor tissue. This chain joins TRBV24-1 and TRBJ2-7; D call uncertain. The origin of this receptor is a female donor with breast cancer. Some clones in this sample may be carry-over from other donors' samples. The CDR3 DNA follows: TGTGCCACCAGTGATAGGACCGATCCCAAACCCTCTTTCACGGAGAGTACCTTC. It is translated as CATSDRTDPKPSFTESTF.